This TCR beta chain was identified during a study of T cells in Graves' hyperthyroidism and ophthalmopathy. On the study more broadly: The initial diagnosis was the point when peripheral blood was collected, ahead of any treatment.

General observations from the study: Within blood appeared most thyroid clonotypes that had expanded above 0.001.

RNA transcripts gave rise to amplified TCR beta CDR3 regions. The HTBI set primed first-round TCR CDR3 RT-PCR. TCRdb analysed the multiplex PCR reads with MiXCR anew, one entry per CDR3 protein. The data hold 800,000 or so distinct CDR3 sequences, with around 38% observed a single time. Worth noting for this clonotype: Its antigen remains unidentified.

Each 10 ml fresh peripheral blood draw supplied the PBMCs. Trimming removed 8 bases from V and 4 bases from J; junction bases left unmatched: 8. CDR1 SNHLY and CDR2 FYNNEI come from the germline V gene. There are 14 residues in the CDR3. The J gene is TRBJ1-3, the V gene TRBV2, with 7 bases identical to TRBD1. The sequenced material came from blood. The TCR was taken from a man younger than 30 with Graves' hyperthyroidism. As DNA, the CDR3 is TGTGCCAGCTCACGCCCAGGGGGAGGAAACACCATATATTTT. It codes for CASSRPGGGNTIYF.